The clone carrying this TCR beta chain has at least ten counts. Its cognate antigen is unknown. Making use of molecular barcodes, quantitative 5'-RACE generated TCR beta libraries. Using its own MiXCR run on the 5' RACE reads, TCRdb lists one record per CDR3 protein. This table holds about 220,000 distinct CDR3 sequences, roughly 6.6% found once. This sample was taken from a study of CD8 T cells in ankylosing spondylitis. Points from the study as a whole: Disease-associated clones were CD8+ and fairly uncommon in peripheral blood. In ankylosing spondylitis patients, matched synovial fluid reportedly showed significant enrichment of disease-linked clones. A TCR beta motif made of fewer than ten highly homologous variants seemed typical of ankylosing spondylitis blood. Earlier studies detected some motif variants in reactive arthritis synovial fluid and blood.

The CDR3 runs to 15 residues. Trimming cost V 2 bases and J 1 base, with 9 bases left between them. Germline CDR1 and CDR2: MNHEY and SVGEGT. Sequencing was performed on blood, either unsorted or a sorted T cell fraction (not recorded which). V usage is TRBV6-2 or TRBV6-3 and J usage is TRBJ2-1; tentative D call: TRBD1 (5 bases). The TCR was taken from a male donor with ankylosing spondylitis. The CDR3 sequence: CASSYVQGSYNEQFF. CDR3 sequence (DNA): TGTGCCAGCAGTTACGTTCAGGGTTCCTACAATGAGCAGTTCTTC.